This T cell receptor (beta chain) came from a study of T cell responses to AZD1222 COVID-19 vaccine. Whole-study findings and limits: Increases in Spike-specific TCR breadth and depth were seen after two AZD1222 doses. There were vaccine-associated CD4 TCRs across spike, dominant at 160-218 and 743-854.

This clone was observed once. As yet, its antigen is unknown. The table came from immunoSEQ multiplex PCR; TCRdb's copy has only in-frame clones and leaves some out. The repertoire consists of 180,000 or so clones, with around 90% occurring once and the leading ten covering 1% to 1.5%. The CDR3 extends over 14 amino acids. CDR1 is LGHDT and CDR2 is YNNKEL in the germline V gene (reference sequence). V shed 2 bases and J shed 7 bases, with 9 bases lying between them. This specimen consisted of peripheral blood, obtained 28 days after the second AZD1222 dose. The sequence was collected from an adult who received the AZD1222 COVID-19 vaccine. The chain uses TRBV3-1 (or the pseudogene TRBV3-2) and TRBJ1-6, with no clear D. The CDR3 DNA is TGTGCCAGCAGCCAAATATCATCCAATTCACCCCTCCACTTT. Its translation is CASSQISSNSPLHF.